The 13 T cell receptor beta chains presented below share a single source sample, sequenced in a study of shared clonotypes between healthy human individuals (dated by TCRdb to 2018 to 2020). Libraries were made using the immunoSEQ multiplex PCR assay. TCRdb retrieved this table from immuneACCESS and kept in-frame rearrangements only. Not all clones are present; in checked studies, unresolved V genes account for under half, and no reason is known for the remainder. This sample comprises around 500,000 clones, less than 80% of them detected only once. The leading ten clones occupy roughly 13% of the sample. Input material: PBMCs. The receptors stem from a middle-aged woman in good health. Some clones in this sample may be carry-over from other donors' samples.

The chain joins TRBV5-4 to TRBJ2-7, with 16 bases lining up with TRBD2. V shed 0 bases and J 5 bases; nucleotides not matched to a gene: 2. Per the germline V gene, CDR1 is SGHNT and CDR2 is YYREEE (reference sequence). The CDR3 contains 16 residues. CDR3 sequence: CASSLEGLAGGNEQYF. The DNA for the CDR3 is TGTGCCAGCAGCTTGGAGGGACTAGCGGGAGGGAACGAGCAGTACTTC.

V and J are TRBV4-1 and TRBJ2-6, with unresolved D. Germline CDR1 reads MGHRA; CDR2 reads YSYEKL. V was pared by 2 bases and J by 0 bases, with 14 bases between. The CDR3 sequence is 18 residues long. Here the CDR3 reads CASSQPRSKPSGANVLTF. In DNA form, the CDR3 reads TGCGCCAGCAGCCAACCGAGATCGAAACCCTCTGGGGCCAACGTCCTGACTTTC.

V gene TRBV27 combines with J gene TRBJ2-7, with TRBD1 as a possible D gene (5 bases). Germline V gene data show CDR1 as MNHEY and CDR2 as SMNVEV (reference sequence). Trimming shortened V by 6 bases and J by 2 bases, and 17 bases separated the two germline ends. The CDR3 runs to 15 residues. The CDR3 DNA follows: TGTGCCAGCAGCCCCGGGCAGGGCCTGACCTACGAGCAGTACTTC. This sequence encodes CASSPGQGLTYEQYF.

This clone was detected once. The chain employs TRBV2 and TRBJ1-2; tentative D call: TRBD1 (6 bases). The germline gives CDR1 SNHLY, CDR2 FYNNEI. The CDR3 consists of 12 residues. With 8 bases removed from V and 8 bases from J, the gap between germline ends came to 15 bases. CDR3 nucleotide sequence: TGTGCCAGCCTGACAGGTCTCCAGGGCTACACCTTC. This translates into CASLTGLQGYTF.

The CDR3 DNA reads TGTGCCAGCAGCTTGGGGGGACAGTGGTACAATGAGCAGTTCTTC. Amino acid sequence: CASSLGGQWYNEQFF. V is TRBV7-3 and J is TRBJ2-1; D possibly corresponds to TRBD1 (7 bases). Looked up from germline, CDR1 is SGHTA and CDR2 is FQGTGA. The CDR3 has 15 residues. V gave up 3 bases and J gave up 4 bases, with 13 bases separating them.

The chain is built from TRBV2 and TRBJ2-3; D is unresolved. The germline V gene encodes CDR1 SNHLY and CDR2 FYNNEI. The V gene lost 5 bases and the J gene lost 2 bases, with 14 bases spanning the gap. The CDR3 has 15 residues. For the CDR3, the DNA is TGTGCCAGCAGTACCGACGGAAGACCCACAGATACGCAGTATTTT. Amino acid sequence: CASSTDGRPTDTQYF.

This chain joins TRBV7-9 and TRBJ2-2, with D perhaps TRBD2 (5 bases). Trimming stripped 1 base from V and 2 bases from J, with 8 bases between. Per the germline V gene, CDR1 is SEHNR and CDR2 is FQNEAQ (reference sequence). This CDR3 region has 15 residues. The CDR3 sequence: CASSLVDSNTGELFF. The CDR3 nucleotides read TGTGCCAGCAGCTTAGTGGACTCAAACACCGGGGAGCTGTTTTTT.

The rearrangement uses TRBV11-3 and TRBJ2-2; 14 bases match TRBD2. V gave up 5 bases and J gave up 2 bases; unmatched junction bases: 1. The CDR3 runs 16 residues. Germline lookup yields CDR1 SGHNT and CDR2 YENEEA. The CDR3 loop is CASSGLAGGNTGELFF. The CDR3 DNA reads as TGTGCCAGCAGCGGACTAGCGGGAGGAAACACCGGGGAGCTGTTTTTT.

The V call is TRBV19, the J call TRBJ2-2; D unclear. Germline-derived CDR1 and CDR2 are LNHDA and SQIVND (reference sequence). The CDR3 spans 14 residues. V was cut by 7 bases and J by 5 bases, with 14 bases left in between. CDR3 region: CASTPAAHTGELFF. DNA of the CDR3: TGTGCCAGTACCCCGGCCGCACATACCGGGGAGCTGTTTTTT.

The chain carries TRBV27 and TRBJ2-1; the D gene is possibly TRBD2 (5 bases). Between the trimmed V and J ends, which lost 7 bases and 4 bases, there was a span of 17 bases. Germline V gene sequence: CDR1 MNHEY, CDR2 SMNVEV (reference sequence). The CDR3 is made up of 15 amino acids. CDR3 sequence reads: CASTLTPGRYNEQFF. For the CDR3, the DNA is TGTGCCAGCACCCTGACCCCGGGAAGATACAATGAGCAGTTCTTC.

This clone has a handful of counts. The V and J genes are TRBV2 and TRBJ2-2; D possibly corresponds to TRBD1 (5 bases). V dropped 4 bases and J dropped 7 bases, with 10 bases sitting between them. The CDR3 runs to 13 residues. Per germline, CDR1 SNHLY and CDR2 FYNNEI. The CDR3 is CASSVAGFGELFF. The CDR3, as DNA: TGTGCCAGCAGTGTCGCAGGGTTCGGGGAGCTGTTTTTT.

The chain employs TRBV7-9 and TRBJ2-7; TRBD1 matches 7 bases. This CDR3 is 13 amino acids long. V lost 5 bases, J lost 3 bases, and 4 bases stayed unmatched. Germline assignment: CDR1 SEHNR and CDR2 FQNEAQ (reference sequence). Written as DNA, the CDR3 is TGTGCCAGCAGCCATCGGACAGGCTACGAGCAGTACTTC. This codes for CASSHRTGYEQYF.

The rearrangement links TRBV28 to TRBJ2-7; 8 bases are a match to TRBD1. The CDR3 loop spans 16 amino acids. Germline V lookup: CDR1 MDHEN, CDR2 SYDVKM. V gave up 5 bases and J gave up 2 bases; unmatched junction bases: 11. The CDR3 loop reads CASSTHHRGVTYEQYF. DNA for the CDR3: TGTGCCAGCAGTACACACCACAGGGGGGTCACCTACGAGCAGTACTTC. The whole variable domain, remainder taken from reference TRBV28 and TRBJ2-7, is DVKVTQSSRYLVKRTGEKVFLECVQDMDHENMFWYRQDPGLGLRLIYFSYDVKMKEKGDIPEGYSVSREKKERFSLILESASTNQTSMYLCASSTHHRGVTYEQYFGPGTRLTVT.